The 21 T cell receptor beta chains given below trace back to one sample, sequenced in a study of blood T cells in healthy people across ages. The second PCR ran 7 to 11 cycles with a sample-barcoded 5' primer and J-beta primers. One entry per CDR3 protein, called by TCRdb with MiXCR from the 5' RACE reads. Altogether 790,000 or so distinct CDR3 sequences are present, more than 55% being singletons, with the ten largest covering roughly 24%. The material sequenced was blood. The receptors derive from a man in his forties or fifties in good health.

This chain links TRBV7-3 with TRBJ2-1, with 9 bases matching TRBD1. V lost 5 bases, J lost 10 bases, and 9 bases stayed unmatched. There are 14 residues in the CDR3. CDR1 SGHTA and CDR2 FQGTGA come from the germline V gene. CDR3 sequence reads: CASSIDRGAYEQFF. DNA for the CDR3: TGTGCCAGCAGCATTGACAGGGGGGCCTACGAGCAGTTCTTC.

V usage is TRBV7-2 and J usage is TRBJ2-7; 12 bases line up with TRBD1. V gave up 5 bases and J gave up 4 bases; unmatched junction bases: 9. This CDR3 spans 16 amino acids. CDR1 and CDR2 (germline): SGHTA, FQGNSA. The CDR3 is CASSTAPGQGAYEQYF. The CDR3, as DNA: TGTGCCAGCAGCACGGCCCCGGGACAGGGGGCGTACGAGCAGTACTTC.

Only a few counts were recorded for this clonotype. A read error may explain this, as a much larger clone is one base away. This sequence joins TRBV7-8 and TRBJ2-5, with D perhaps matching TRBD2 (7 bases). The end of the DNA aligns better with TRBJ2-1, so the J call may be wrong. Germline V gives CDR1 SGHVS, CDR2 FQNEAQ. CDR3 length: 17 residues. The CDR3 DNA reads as TGTGCCAGCGCCAACGGGGGGCAGACTACCCTCCAAGAGACCCAGTTCTTC. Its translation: CASANGGQTTLQETQFF.

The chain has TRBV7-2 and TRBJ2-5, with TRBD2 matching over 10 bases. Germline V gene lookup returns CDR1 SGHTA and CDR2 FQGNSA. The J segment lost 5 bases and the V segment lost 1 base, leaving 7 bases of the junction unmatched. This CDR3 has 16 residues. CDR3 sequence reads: CASSLEAAGGLETQYF. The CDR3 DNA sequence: TGTGCCAGCAGCTTAGAAGCAGCGGGGGGGCTGGAGACCCAGTACTTC.

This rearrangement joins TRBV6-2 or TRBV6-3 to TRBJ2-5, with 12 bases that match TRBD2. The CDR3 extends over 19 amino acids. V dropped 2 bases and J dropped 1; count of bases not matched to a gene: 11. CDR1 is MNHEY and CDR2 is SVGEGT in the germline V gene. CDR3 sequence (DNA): TGTGCCAGCAGTTACCCTAGCGGGGGGGCCTTTGTGAGCCAAGAGACCCAGTACTTC. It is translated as CASSYPSGGAFVSQETQYF.

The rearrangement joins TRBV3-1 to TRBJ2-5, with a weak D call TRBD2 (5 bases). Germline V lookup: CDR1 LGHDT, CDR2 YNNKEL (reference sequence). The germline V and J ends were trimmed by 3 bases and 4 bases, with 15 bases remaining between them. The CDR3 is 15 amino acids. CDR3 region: CASSHSNSRGETQYF. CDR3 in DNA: TGTGCCAGCAGCCATAGTAACAGCCGGGGAGAGACCCAGTACTTC.

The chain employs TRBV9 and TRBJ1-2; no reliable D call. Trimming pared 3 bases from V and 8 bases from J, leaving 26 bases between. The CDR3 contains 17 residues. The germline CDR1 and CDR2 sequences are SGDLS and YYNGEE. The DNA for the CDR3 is TGTGCCAGCAGCGCGCCGGGTTACGAGGATCTACGCAAGGGCTACACCTTC. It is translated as CASSAPGYEDLRKGYTF.

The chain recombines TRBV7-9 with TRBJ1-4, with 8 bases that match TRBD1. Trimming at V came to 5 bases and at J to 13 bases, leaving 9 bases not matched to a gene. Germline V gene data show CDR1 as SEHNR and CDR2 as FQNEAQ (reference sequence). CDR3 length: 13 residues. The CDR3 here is CASSRIATGALFF. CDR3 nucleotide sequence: TGTGCCAGCAGCCGAATAGCGACAGGGGCACTGTTTTTT.

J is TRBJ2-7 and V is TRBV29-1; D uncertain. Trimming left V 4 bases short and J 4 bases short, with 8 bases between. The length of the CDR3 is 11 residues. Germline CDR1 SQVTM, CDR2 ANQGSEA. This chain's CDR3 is CSVALEYEQYF. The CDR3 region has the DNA TGCAGCGTTGCCCTCGAGTACGAGCAGTACTTC.

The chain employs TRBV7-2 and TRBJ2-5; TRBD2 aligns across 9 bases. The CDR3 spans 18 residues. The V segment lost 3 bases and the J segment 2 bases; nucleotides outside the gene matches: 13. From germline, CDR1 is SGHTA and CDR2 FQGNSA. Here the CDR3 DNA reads TGTGCCAGCAGCTTCCGGGGCGGGGGGGCCGGTCGACAAGAGACCCAGTACTTC. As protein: CASSFRGGGAGRQETQYF.

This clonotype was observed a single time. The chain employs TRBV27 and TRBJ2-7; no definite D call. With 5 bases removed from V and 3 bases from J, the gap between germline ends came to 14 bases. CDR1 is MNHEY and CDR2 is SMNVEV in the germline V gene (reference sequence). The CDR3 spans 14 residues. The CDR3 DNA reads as TGTGCCAGCAGTGCACAGAGTAACCTCTACGAGCAGTACTTC. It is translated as CASSAQSNLYEQYF.

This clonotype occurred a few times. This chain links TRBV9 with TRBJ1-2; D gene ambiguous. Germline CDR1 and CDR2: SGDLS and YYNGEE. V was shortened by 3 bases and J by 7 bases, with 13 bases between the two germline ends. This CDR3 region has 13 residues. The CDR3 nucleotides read TGTGCCAGCAGCGCCCTCCCAAGTGGTGGCTACACCTTC. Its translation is CASSALPSGGYTF. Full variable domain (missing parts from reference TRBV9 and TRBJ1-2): DSGVTQTPKHLITATGQRVTLRCSPRSGDLSVYWYQQSLDQGLQFLIQYYNGEERAKGNILERFSAQQFPDLHSELNLSSLELGDSALYFCASSALPSGGYTFGSGTRLTVV.

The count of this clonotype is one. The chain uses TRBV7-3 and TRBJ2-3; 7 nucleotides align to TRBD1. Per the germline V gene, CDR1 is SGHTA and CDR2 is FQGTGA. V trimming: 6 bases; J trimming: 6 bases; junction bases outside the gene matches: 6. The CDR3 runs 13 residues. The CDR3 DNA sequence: TGTGCCAGCAGAAGTTTACAGGGGGATACGCAGTATTTT. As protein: CASRSLQGDTQYF. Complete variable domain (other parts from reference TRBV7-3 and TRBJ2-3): GAGVSQTPSNKVTEKGKYVELRCDPISGHTALYWYRQSLGQGPEFLIYFQGTGAADDSGLPNDRFFAVRPEGSVSTLKIQRTERGDSAVYLCASRSLQGDTQYFGPGTRLTVL.

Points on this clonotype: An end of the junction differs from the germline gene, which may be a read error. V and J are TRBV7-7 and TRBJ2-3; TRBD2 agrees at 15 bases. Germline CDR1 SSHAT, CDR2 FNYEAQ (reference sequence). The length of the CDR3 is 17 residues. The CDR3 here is CASSPGTSGGSTDTQYF. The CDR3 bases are TGTGCTAGCAGCCCTGGGACTAGCGGGGGGAGCACAGATACGCAGTATTTT.

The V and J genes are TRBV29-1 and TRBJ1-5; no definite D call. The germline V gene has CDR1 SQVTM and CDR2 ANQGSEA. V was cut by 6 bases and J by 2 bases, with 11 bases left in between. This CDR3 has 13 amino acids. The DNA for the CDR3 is TGCAGCGTAAAAGGTGACGGCAATCAGCCCCAGCATTTT. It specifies CSVKGDGNQPQHF.

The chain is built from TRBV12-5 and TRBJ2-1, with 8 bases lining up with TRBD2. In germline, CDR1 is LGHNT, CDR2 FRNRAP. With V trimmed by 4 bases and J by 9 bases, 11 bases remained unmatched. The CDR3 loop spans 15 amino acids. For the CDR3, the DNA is TGTGCTAGTGGTTCGGGGGGGGCGGGAGTAGGTGAGCAGTTCTTC. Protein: CASGSGGAGVGEQFF.

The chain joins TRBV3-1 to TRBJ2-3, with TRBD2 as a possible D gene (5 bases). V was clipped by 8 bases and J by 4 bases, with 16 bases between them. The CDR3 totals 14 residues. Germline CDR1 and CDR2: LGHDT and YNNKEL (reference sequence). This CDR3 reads CASRLLPSSDTQYF. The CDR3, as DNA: TGTGCCAGCCGCCTTTTGCCTAGCTCAGATACGCAGTATTTT.

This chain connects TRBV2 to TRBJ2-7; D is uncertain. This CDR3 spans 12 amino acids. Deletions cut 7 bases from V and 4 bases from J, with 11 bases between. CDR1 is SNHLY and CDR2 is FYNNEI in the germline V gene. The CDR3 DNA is TGTGCCAGCAAAAGGCGGATATACGAGCAGTACTTC. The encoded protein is CASKRRIYEQYF. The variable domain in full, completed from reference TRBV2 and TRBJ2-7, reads EPEVTQTPSHQVTQMGQEVILRCVPISNHLYFYWYRQILGQKVEFLVSFYNNEISEKSEIFDDQFSVERPDGSNFTLKIRSTKLEDSAMYFCASKRRIYEQYFGPGTRLTVT.

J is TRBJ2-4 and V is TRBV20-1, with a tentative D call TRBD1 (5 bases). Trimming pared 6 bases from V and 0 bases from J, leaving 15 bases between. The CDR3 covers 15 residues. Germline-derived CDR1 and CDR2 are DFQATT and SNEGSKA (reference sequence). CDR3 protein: CSANLRELAKNIQYF. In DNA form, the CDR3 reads TGCAGTGCGAACCTCAGGGAACTAGCCAAAAACATTCAGTACTTC.

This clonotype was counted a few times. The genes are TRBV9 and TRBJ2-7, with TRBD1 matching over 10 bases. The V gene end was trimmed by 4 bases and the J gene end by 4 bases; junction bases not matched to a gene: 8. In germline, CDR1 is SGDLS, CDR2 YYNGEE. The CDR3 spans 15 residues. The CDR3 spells CASSNTWDRGYEQYF. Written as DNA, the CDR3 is TGTGCCAGCAGCAACACTTGGGACAGGGGTTACGAGCAGTACTTC.

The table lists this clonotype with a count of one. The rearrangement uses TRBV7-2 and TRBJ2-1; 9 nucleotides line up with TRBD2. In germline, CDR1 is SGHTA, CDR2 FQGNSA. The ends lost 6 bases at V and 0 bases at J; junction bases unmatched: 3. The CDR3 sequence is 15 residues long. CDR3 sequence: CASRSSGGSYNEQFF. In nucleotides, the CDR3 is TGTGCCAGCAGGAGTAGCGGGGGCTCCTACAATGAGCAGTTCTTC.